This TCR beta chain originates from a study of T cells expressing NK-cell markers. About the research overall: Most of the eight sequenced donors were HCMV-seropositive; one was seronegative. Study-level points and caveats: Dominant NKG2C+ clonotype frequencies of roughly 1.0-7.5% of CD8+ T cells were measured in five or six donors.

As regards this clonotype: Its antigen is not known.

The CDR3 spans 15 residues. CDR1 is MNHEY, CDR2 SMNVEV, per germline (reference sequence). As the method of synthesis, 5'RACE template switching with UMIs yielded TCR beta cDNA. TCRdb reprocessed the 5' RACE reads, keeping one entry per CDR3 protein, no DNA. This table lists about 460,000 distinct CDR3 sequences. The TCR originated in a woman aged 50 to 60 in good health. The chain couples TRBV27 to TRBJ1-5; the D call from TCRdb, TRBD1, cannot be confirmed without DNA. Sequences were obtained from blood T cells: a sorted CD56 or NKG2C T cell subset, CD4+ or CD8+ T cells, or bulk PBMC T cells (not recorded which). The CDR3 sequence is CASSLGDAGGQPQHF.